Presented here are 13 T cell receptor beta chains from one specimen sequenced in a study of T cell responses to AZD1222 COVID-19 vaccine. Assay used: immunoSEQ multiplex PCR; TCRdb lists only in-frame clones, some missing. In the table there are 130,000 to 150,000 clones, about 92% of which are singletons. The sequenced sample was peripheral blood, obtained on day 0 of AZD1222 vaccination. The source of these receptors is an adult in good health.

The chain recombines TRBV2 with TRBJ1-5, with TRBD1 as a possible D gene (6 bases). V was shortened by 5 bases and J by 3 bases, with 20 bases between the two germline ends. Germline V gene data show CDR1 as SNHLY and CDR2 as FYNNEI. This CDR3 contains 17 residues. In nucleotides, the CDR3 is TGTGCCAGCAGTATCCGGGTTACAGGGTGGAACAATCAGCCCCAGCATTTT. Encoded protein: CASSIRVTGWNNQPQHF.

The chain is built from TRBV25-1 and TRBJ1-6, with 9 bases identical to TRBD1. CDR3 size: 14 residues. The V gene's germline CDR1 is MGHDK and CDR2 SYGVNS. The V segment lost 4 bases and the J segment 9 bases; nucleotides outside the gene matches: 4. The CDR3 region is CASSVGQGGSPLHF. The DNA for the CDR3 is TGTGCCAGCAGTGTGGGACAGGGAGGTTCACCCCTCCACTTT. Full variable domain (outside the CDR3, taken from reference TRBV25-1 and TRBJ1-6): EADIYQTPRYLVIGTGKKITLECSQTMGHDKMYWYQQDPGMELHLIHYSYGVNSTEKGDLSSESTVSRIRTEHFPLTLESARPSHTSQYLCASSVGQGGSPLHFGNGTRLTVT.

CDR3 sequence: CASSSPGTPYEQYF. The CDR3 bases are TGTGCCAGCAGCTCCCCCGGGACCCCCTACGAGCAGTACTTC. The chain has TRBV7-9 and TRBJ2-7, with D possibly being TRBD1 or TRBD2 (5 bases each). CDR1 is SEHNR, CDR2 FQNEAQ, per germline (reference sequence). There are 14 residues in the CDR3. The V end was cut by 4 bases, the J end by 2 bases, with 12 bases between.

CDR3 loop: CASSVLDGNYGYTF. Here the CDR3 DNA reads TGTGCCAGCAGCGTCTTGGACGGGAACTATGGCTACACCTTC. The chain is built from TRBV9 and TRBJ1-2; the D is unclear. V lost 2 bases and J 2 bases, leaving 10 bases between the germline ends. CDR3 length: 14 amino acids. The germline V gene encodes CDR1 SGDLS and CDR2 YYNGEE.

The chain couples TRBV4-1 to TRBJ2-7, with 11 positions matching TRBD2. V gave up 1 base and J gave up 2 bases; unmatched junction bases: 13. Germline V gene sequence: CDR1 MGHRA, CDR2 YSYEKL. The CDR3 contains 19 residues. The CDR3 is CASSQVPTASGRNAYEQYF. The CDR3 bases are TGCGCCAGCAGCCAAGTACCGACGGCTAGCGGGAGGAACGCCTACGAGCAGTACTTC.

This chain connects TRBV5-6 to TRBJ1-3, with D unresolved. The CDR3 is 15 residues long. Germline V gene data show CDR1 as SGHDT and CDR2 as YYEEEE. The V gene lost 0 bases and the J gene lost 0 bases, with 7 bases spanning the gap. Here the CDR3 reads CASSLDGYSGNTIYF. CDR3 coding DNA: TGTGCCAGCAGCTTGGACGGGTACTCTGGAAACACCATATATTTT.

The genes are TRBV29-1 and TRBJ1-2; D is perhaps TRBD1 (6 bases). The CDR3 contains 15 residues. Germline assignment: CDR1 SQVTM and CDR2 ANQGSEA. V dropped 7 bases and J dropped 3 bases, with 21 bases sitting between them. The CDR3 DNA follows: TGCAGCGCCTGGGGGGGCGGCGGCTTCGACTATGGCTACACCTTC. It translates to CSAWGGGGFDYGYTF.

This chain joins TRBV9 and TRBJ1-2; D ambiguous. CDR1 SGDLS and CDR2 YYNGEE come from the germline V gene. There are 15 residues in the CDR3. Trimming took 0 bases from V and 2 from J, leaving 11 bases between them. The CDR3 DNA follows: TGTGCCAGCAGCGTAGACCCCCTTGGGAACTATGGCTACACCTTC. This sequence encodes CASSVDPLGNYGYTF. Based on the CDR3 plus reference TRBV9 and TRBJ1-2, the full variable domain is DSGVTQTPKHLITATGQRVTLRCSPRSGDLSVYWYQQSLDQGLQFLIQYYNGEERAKGNILERFSAQQFPDLHSELNLSSLELGDSALYFCASSVDPLGNYGYTFGSGTRLTVV.

CDR3 sequence: CASSISEMDYGYTF. The DNA of the CDR3 is TGTGCCAGTAGTATATCAGAAATGGACTATGGCTACACCTTC. The rearrangement links TRBV19 to TRBJ1-2; no clear D. The germline V gene has CDR1 LNHDA and CDR2 SQIVND (reference sequence). The V end was cut by 2 bases, the J end by 3 bases, with 10 bases between. The CDR3 length is 14 residues.

The chain has TRBV18 and TRBJ2-7, with D unclear. V was pared by 2 bases and J by 0 bases, with 5 bases between. This CDR3 has 13 amino acids. Germline V gives CDR1 KGHSH, CDR2 LQKENI. In DNA form, the CDR3 reads TGTGCCAGCTCACCAAGCCGCTCCTACGAGCAGTACTTC. Translating it yields CASSPSRSYEQYF.

This clone showed up just once. The chain combines TRBV6-5 with TRBJ2-7; 11 bases are shared with TRBD1. The CDR3 totals 15 residues. In germline, CDR1 is MNHEY, CDR2 SVGAGI. V lost 4 bases to trimming and J lost 4 bases; unmatched junction nucleotides: 6. CDR3 bases: TGTGCCAGCAGTTTTAATCGGGACAGGGGGTACGAGCAGTACTTC. Residues: CASSFNRDRGYEQYF.

The V call is TRBV4-1, the J call TRBJ2-7; D might be TRBD2 (6 bases). The V end was cut by 0 bases, the J end by 0 bases, with 15 bases between. CDR3 length equals 17 residues. Germline CDR1 MGHRA, CDR2 YSYEKL. The CDR3, as DNA: TGCGCCAGCAGCCAAGATTTAGGCGGACTAAGCTCCTACGAGCAGTACTTC. Translation gives CASSQDLGGLSSYEQYF.

The chain's CDR3 is CAHLRRGYGYTF. The CDR3 DNA follows: TGTGCCCACCTGCGGAGGGGCTATGGCTACACCTTC. This chain links TRBV24-1 with TRBJ1-2; tentatively, D is TRBD1 (5 bases). Germline lookup yields CDR1 KGHDR and CDR2 SFDVKD. The V and J ends lost 12 bases and 4 bases respectively, with 14 bases between them. The CDR3 sequence is 12 residues long.